The 16 T cell receptor beta chains presented below share a single source sample, sequenced in a study of blood T cell repertoires in COVID-19. Clones were read by immunoSEQ multiplex PCR, and TCRdb kept only the in-frame ones, dropping some. The sample records 200,000 or so clones, 65% to 85% being singletons. The specimen sequenced was peripheral blood. The receptors shown here come from a woman in her 30s with acute or convalescent COVID-19.

This clone was seen only once. The gene calls are TRBV28 and TRBJ1-6, with TRBD1 identical over 11 bases. Trimming removed 7 bases from V and 7 bases from J; junction bases left unmatched: 9. Germline CDR1 is MDHEN and CDR2 is SYDVKM. There are 16 residues in the CDR3. This CDR3 reads CASITDRGRGNSPLHF. CDR3 coding DNA: TGTGCCAGCATCACGGACAGGGGGCGAGGGAATTCACCCCTCCACTTT.

The rearrangement links TRBV7-2 to TRBJ2-3; 13 bases are shared with TRBD2. The CDR3 is made up of 15 amino acids. In germline, CDR1 is SGHTA, CDR2 FQGNSA. Trimming took 4 bases from V and 4 from J; bases not matched to a gene: 2. DNA of the CDR3: TGTGCCAGCAGCTCTACTAGCGGGAGGGCAGATACGCAGTATTTT. Amino acid sequence: CASSSTSGRADTQYF.

This chain connects TRBV30 to TRBJ1-2; 7 bases map to TRBD1. Germline CDR1 and CDR2: GTSNPN and SVGIG (reference sequence). Trimming took 2 bases from V and 6 from J; bases not matched to a gene: 18. This CDR3 has 17 amino acids. CDR3 DNA sequence: TGTGCCTGGAGTCCCAGGGACAGTGAGCTCCGGGGGCATGGCTACACCTTC. Amino acids: CAWSPRDSELRGHGYTF.

This rearrangement joins TRBV30 to TRBJ1-1; D is possibly TRBD1 (5 bases). The germline CDR1 and CDR2 sequences are GTSNPN and SVGIG (reference sequence). V lost 3 bases, J lost 2 bases, and 13 bases lay in between. The CDR3 sequence is 14 residues long. The CDR3 coding sequence is TGTGCCTGGAGGGAGGGGTCAGGTAACACTGAAGCTTTCTTT. It codes for CAWREGSGNTEAFF.

This clone appeared once. This chain uses TRBV5-1 with TRBJ1-3; no firm D call. This CDR3 is built from 14 residues. CDR1 is SGHRS, CDR2 YFSETQ, per germline. Trimming cost V 0 bases and J 4 bases, with 8 bases left between them. The CDR3 is CASSLVSGGNTIYF. For the CDR3, the DNA is TGCGCCAGCAGCTTGGTGTCAGGAGGAAACACCATATATTTT.

This sequence joins TRBV15 and TRBJ2-4, with D possibly matching TRBD1 (5 bases). Germline CDR1 is LNHNV and CDR2 is YYDKDF (reference sequence). This CDR3 is built from 18 residues. The germline V and J ends were trimmed by 1 base and 1 base, with 17 bases remaining between them. CDR3 amino acids: CATSRVSAGISAKNIQYF. The CDR3 DNA reads as TGTGCCACCAGCAGAGTGAGCGCAGGGATTTCGGCCAAAAACATTCAGTACTTC.

This clone showed up just a few times. The V call is TRBV5-1, the J call TRBJ1-1; D unresolved. The CDR3 loop spans 14 amino acids. CDR1 is SGHRS and CDR2 is YFSETQ in the germline V gene. V was clipped by 3 bases and J by 1 base, with 10 bases between them. Written as DNA, the CDR3 is TGCGCCAGCAGCTGGGGAGGGTCGAACACTGAAGCTTTCTTT. Amino acids: CASSWGGSNTEAFF. Full variable domain (rest looked up from reference TRBV5-1 and TRBJ1-1): KAGVTQTPRYLIKTRGQQVTLSCSPISGHRSVSWYQQTPGQGLQFLFEYFSETQRNKGNFPGRFSGRQFSNSRSEMNVSTLELGDSALYLCASSWGGSNTEAFFGQGTRLTVV.

DNA for the CDR3: TGTGCCAGCAGCGTAGCGGGGGTGAACACTGAAGCTTTCTTT. Amino acid sequence: CASSVAGVNTEAFF. This chain links TRBV9 with TRBJ1-1; D is possibly TRBD1 (5 bases). Trimming left V 0 bases short and J 0 bases short, with 6 bases between. Germline lookup yields CDR1 SGDLS and CDR2 YYNGEE. The CDR3 consists of 14 residues.

The chain carries TRBV11-2 and TRBJ2-7, with D possibly matching TRBD1 (6 bases). Germline V gene sequence: CDR1 SGHAT, CDR2 FQNNGV. The ends were cut back, 0 bases at V and 4 bases at J, with 13 bases in the middle. CDR3 length: 15 amino acids. The CDR3 region has the DNA TGTGCCAGCAGCTTAGATTTGGCAGGGGTGTACGAGCAGTACTTC. It is translated as CASSLDLAGVYEQYF.

The chain is built from TRBV19 and TRBJ1-2; 8 bases line up with TRBD1. This CDR3 is 12 amino acids long. Trimming removed 8 bases from V and 7 bases from J; junction bases left unmatched: 6. Germline lookup yields CDR1 LNHDA and CDR2 SQIVND (reference sequence). In DNA form, the CDR3 reads TGTGCCAGTCTTAGGACAGGGTCTGGCTACACCTTC. Protein: CASLRTGSGYTF.

This clone has just a few counts. This chain links TRBV11-3 with TRBJ2-3, with TRBD2 identical over 7 bases. The germline V gene has CDR1 SGHNT and CDR2 YENEEA. V dropped 5 bases and J dropped 1; count of bases not matched to a gene: 12. The CDR3 loop spans 17 amino acids. The CDR3 loop is CASSQSGGGGRTDTQYF. Here the CDR3 DNA reads TGTGCCAGCAGCCAATCGGGAGGCGGGGGACGCACAGATACGCAGTATTTT.

This clone was picked up one time. The CDR3 DNA sequence: TGTGCCAGCAGCCAGGGGACTAGCGGGGGGGCTGGCACAGATACGCAGTATTTT. Its translation: CASSQGTSGGAGTDTQYF. The V call is TRBV5-6, the J call TRBJ2-3, with 16 bases that match TRBD2. Trimming took 4 bases from V and 1 from J; bases not matched to a gene: 6. This CDR3 comprises 18 residues. From germline, CDR1 is SGHDT and CDR2 YYEEEE. The full variable domain, its missing parts supplied by reference TRBV5-6 and TRBJ2-3, is DAGVTQSPTHLIKTRGQQVTLRCSPKSGHDTVSWYQQALGQGPQFIFQYYEEEERQRGNFPDRFSGHQFPNYSSELNVNALLLGDSALYLCASSQGTSGGAGTDTQYFGPGTRLTVL.

DNA of the CDR3: TGTGCCAGCGGGTCGGGAGTTTACGAGCAGTACTTC. This encodes CASGSGVYEQYF. The genes are TRBV3-1 (or the pseudogene TRBV3-2) and TRBJ2-7; possible D gene TRBD2, 6 bases. Germline V gives CDR1 LGHDT, CDR2 YNNKEL (reference sequence). Trimming removed 8 bases from V and 4 bases from J, with 12 bases in between. The CDR3 has 12 residues.

The chain couples TRBV30 to TRBJ1-3, with TRBD1 matching 7 bases. V lost 2 bases and J lost 5; bases outside the gene matches: 3. This CDR3 is 13 amino acids long. Per the germline V gene, CDR1 is GTSNPN and CDR2 is SVGIG (reference sequence). CDR3 protein: CAWSRDSRNTIYF. For the CDR3, the DNA is TGTGCCTGGAGTAGGGACAGCCGAAACACCATATATTTT. Variable domain in full (rest from reference TRBV30 and TRBJ1-3): SQTIHQWPATLVQPVGSPLSLECTVEGTSNPNLYWYRQAAGRGLQLLFYSVGIGQISSEVPQNLSASRPQDRQFILSSKKLLLSDSGFYLCAWSRDSRNTIYFGEGSWLTVV.

This chain links TRBV4-2 with TRBJ2-3, with D perhaps TRBD2 (6 bases). The CDR3 sequence is 16 residues long. The germline V gene has CDR1 LGHNA and CDR2 YNFKEQ. V gave up 1 base and J gave up 3 bases, with 14 bases separating them. DNA for the CDR3: TGTGCCAGCAGCCAAGCGGCTAGCGCCCTTACAGATACGCAGTATTTT. It yields the protein CASSQAASALTDTQYF.

This clone was observed a handful of times. V is TRBV6-5 and J is TRBJ1-2; D is unresolved. The germline V gene has CDR1 MNHEY and CDR2 SVGAGI. The CDR3 has 15 residues. V shed 7 bases and J shed 4 bases, with 19 bases lying between them. In DNA form, the CDR3 reads TGTGCCAGCAAGTTTCGAGCCGAAACTGGCTATGGCTACACCTTC. Protein: CASKFRAETGYGYTF.